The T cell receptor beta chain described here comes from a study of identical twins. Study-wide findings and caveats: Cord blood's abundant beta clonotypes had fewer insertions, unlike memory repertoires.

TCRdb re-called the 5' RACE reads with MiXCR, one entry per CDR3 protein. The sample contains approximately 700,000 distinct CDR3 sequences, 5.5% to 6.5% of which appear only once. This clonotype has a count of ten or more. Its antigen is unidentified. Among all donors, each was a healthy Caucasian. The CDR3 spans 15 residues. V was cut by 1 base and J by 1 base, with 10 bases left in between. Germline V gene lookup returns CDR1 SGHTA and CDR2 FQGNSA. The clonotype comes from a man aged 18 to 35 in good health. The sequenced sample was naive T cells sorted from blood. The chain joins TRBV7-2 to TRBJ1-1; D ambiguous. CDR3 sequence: CASSLDIGENTEAFF. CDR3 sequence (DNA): TGTGCCAGCAGCTTAGACATTGGGGAGAACACTGAAGCTTTCTTT.